The source of this TCR beta chain is a study of identical twins. Comments on this clonotype: Its antigen remains unidentified.

The CDR3 extends over 15 amino acids. Germline lookup yields CDR1 SGHVS and CDR2 FQNEAQ. V lost 5 bases, J lost 3 bases, and 17 bases lay in between. Study results and limitations: Invariant MAIT and iNKT cells may have partly biased zero-insertion analyses. With monozygotic twins, out-of-frame TCR alpha sharing exceeded what models estimated.

TCRdb re-called the 5' RACE reads through MiXCR, storing one row per CDR3 protein. Of about 550,000 distinct CDR3 sequences in the sample, around 20% were seen once. These same data were also listed under a study on yellow fever vaccine responses in identical twins.

The chain carries TRBV7-8 and TRBJ2-7; tentatively, D is TRBD2 (6 bases). The sequence came from a young woman in good health. Sequencing used CD4+ T cells sorted from blood. The DNA of the CDR3 is TGTGCCAGCAGCCGGAGAACGGGACTTCTCTACGAGCAGTACTTC. Its translation is CASSRRTGLLYEQYF.